Below, 18 T cell receptor beta chains from the same sample are listed, as sequenced in a study of blood T cell repertoires in COVID-19. Here immunoSEQ multiplex PCR was the method, and the copy in TCRdb shows in-frame clones only, minus some. The sample contains a few hundred thousand clones, about 87% of which appear only once. The sequenced material came from peripheral blood. These receptor sequences come from a man in his 60s who had recovered from COVID-19.

The chain is built from TRBV9 and TRBJ2-7, with 11 nucleotides matching TRBD1. The germline V gene has CDR1 SGDLS and CDR2 YYNGEE. This CDR3 has 17 residues. The V segment lost 3 bases and the J segment 3 bases; nucleotides outside the gene matches: 11. The CDR3 region is CASSDGDSGTGGYEQYF. CDR3 sequence (DNA): TGTGCCAGCAGCGACGGGGACTCCGGGACAGGGGGCTACGAGCAGTACTTC. The entire variable domain, with the rest obtained from reference TRBV9 and TRBJ2-7, is as follows: DSGVTQTPKHLITATGQRVTLRCSPRSGDLSVYWYQQSLDQGLQFLIQYYNGEERAKGNILERFSAQQFPDLHSELNLSSLELGDSALYFCASSDGDSGTGGYEQYFGPGTRLTVT.

This clone was recorded a few times. The J gene is TRBJ2-6, the V gene TRBV14; 8 bases map to TRBD2. Germline CDR1 is SGHDN and CDR2 is FVKESK. The CDR3 covers 16 residues. The V and J ends lost 7 bases and 0 bases, in that order; junction bases with no gene match: 5. Written as DNA, the CDR3 is TGTGCCAGCAAGGCGGGGGGTTTCTCTGGGGCCAACGTCCTGACTTTC. The encoded protein is CASKAGGFSGANVLTF.

The genes are TRBV5-1 and TRBJ2-7; weak D call: TRBD1 (6 bases). V lost 3 bases, J lost 2 bases, and 15 bases lay in between. Germline V lookup: CDR1 SGHRS, CDR2 YFSETQ. The CDR3 sequence is 15 residues long. The CDR3 spells CASSSSPGQTYEQYF. As DNA, the CDR3 is TGCGCCAGCAGCTCATCTCCGGGACAAACCTACGAGCAGTACTTC.

This sequence joins TRBV5-3 and TRBJ1-1; D is uncertain. TRBV5-3 is identified as an open reading frame with a role that is uncertain. The CDR3 contains 15 residues. The germline V and J ends were trimmed by 0 bases and 0 bases, with 9 bases remaining between them. The CDR3 loop is CARSLGVGVNTEAFF. The CDR3 DNA sequence: TGTGCCAGAAGCTTGGGGGTAGGAGTGAACACTGAAGCTTTCTTT.

The chain has TRBV14 and TRBJ1-4; 7 nucleotides agree with TRBD1. Germline trimming cut 5 bases from V and 0 bases from J; bases unmatched to any gene: 0. The germline V gene has CDR1 SGHDN and CDR2 FVKESK. The CDR3 loop spans 14 amino acids. In DNA form, the CDR3 reads TGTGCCAGCAGCAGGGGGCCAACTAATGAAAAACTGTTTTTT. It codes for CASSRGPTNEKLFF.

This clone occurred once. The chain carries TRBV29-1 and TRBJ2-1; possibly TRBD1 for D (10 bases). Germline V lookup: CDR1 SQVTM, CDR2 ANQGSEA. V was trimmed by 7 bases and J by 2 bases, leaving 27 bases between them. CDR3 length: 18 residues. CDR3 DNA sequence: TGCAGCGCCCAGCTGACAGGGGGCTTAGCGGGGGCCTACAATGAGCAGTTCTTC. Residues: CSAQLTGGLAGAYNEQFF.

The chain uses TRBV18 and TRBJ1-2; D gene ambiguous. Germline V CDR1 and CDR2: KGHSH, LQKENI. V was trimmed by 1 base and J by 0 bases, leaving 6 bases between them. The CDR3 runs 14 residues. CDR3: CASSPLSSNYGYTF. Written as DNA, the CDR3 is TGTGCCAGCTCACCACTTAGCTCTAACTATGGCTACACCTTC. Supplemented by reference TRBV18 and TRBJ1-2, the full variable domain reads NAGVMQNPRHLVRRRGQEARLRCSPMKGHSHVYWYRQLPEEGLKFMVYLQKENIIDESGMPKERFSAEFPKEGPSILRIQQVVRGDSAAYFCASSPLSSNYGYTFGSGTRLTVV.

V usage is TRBV30 and J usage is TRBJ1-5; D may be TRBD1 (6 bases). Trimming took 0 bases from V and 5 from J, leaving 11 bases between them. This CDR3 is built from 14 residues. Germline loops: CDR1 GTSNPN, CDR2 SVGIG (reference sequence). CDR3: CAWSVRKGDQPQHF. CDR3 sequence (DNA): TGTGCCTGGAGTGTACGGAAGGGGGATCAGCCCCAGCATTTT.

This chain connects TRBV15 to TRBJ1-5, with 8 bases matching TRBD1. The V segment lost 0 bases and the J segment 2 bases; nucleotides outside the gene matches: 0. Germline lookup yields CDR1 LNHNV and CDR2 YYDKDF (reference sequence). This CDR3 spans 15 amino acids. The CDR3 reads CATSREDRGNQPQHF. The CDR3 nucleotides are TGTGCCACCAGCAGAGAGGACAGGGGCAATCAGCCCCAGCATTTT. Drawing the rest from reference TRBV15 and TRBJ1-5, the complete variable domain is DAMVIQNPRYQVTQFGKPVTLSCSQTLNHNVMYWYQQKSSQAPKLLFHYYDKDFNNEADTPDNFQSRRPNTSFCFLDIRSPGLGDTAMYLCATSREDRGNQPQHFGDGTRLSIL.

The J gene is TRBJ1-1, the V gene TRBV21-1. TRBV21-1 is designated a pseudogene. The CDR3 contains 21 residues. CDR3 DNA: TGTGCCAGCAGGGCCTCCGGTTCACATAACGACTCCAATATATCGAACACTGAAGCTTTCTTT. It translates to CASRASGSHNDSNISNTEAFF.

The rearrangement links TRBV11-2 to TRBJ1-2; maybe TRBD1 (6 bases). Per the germline V gene, CDR1 is SGHAT and CDR2 is FQNNGV. Trimming stripped 4 bases from V and 2 bases from J, with 11 bases between. This CDR3 region has 14 residues. This CDR3 reads CASSSGGPNYGYTF. CDR3 nucleotides: TGTGCCAGCAGCTCGGGGGGGCCCAACTATGGCTACACCTTC.

This clone has a single count. This rearrangement joins TRBV7-9 to TRBJ2-7, with 8 positions matching TRBD1. Germline values: CDR1 SEHNR, CDR2 FQNEAQ (reference sequence). This CDR3 region has 18 residues. V gave up 2 bases and J gave up 0 bases; unmatched junction bases: 12. The CDR3 nucleotides are TGTGCCAGCAGCTTAATTAGGGGGACAGGCTTGAACTCCTACGAGCAGTACTTC. Translation: CASSLIRGTGLNSYEQYF.

V usage is TRBV5-1 and J usage is TRBJ1-2; D uncertain. There are 13 residues in the CDR3. Per the germline V gene, CDR1 is SGHRS and CDR2 is YFSETQ. V was clipped by 1 base and J by 3 bases, with 7 bases between them. The CDR3 region is CASSLMSDYGYTF. CDR3 DNA: TGCGCCAGCAGCTTGATGTCTGACTATGGCTACACCTTC.

This chain joins TRBV5-4 and TRBJ2-1; 8 bases match TRBD2. The CDR3 spans 15 residues. Germline V lookup: CDR1 SGHNT, CDR2 YYREEE (reference sequence). Trimming took 3 bases from V and 7 from J; bases not matched to a gene: 9. CDR3 nucleotides: TGTGCCAGCAGCTCTAGAGCGGGGGCCTTGAATGAGCAGTTCTTC. Translating gives CASSSRAGALNEQFF.

The chain combines TRBV23-1 with TRBJ1-1; a weak D match, TRBD1 (6 bases). TRBV23-1 belongs to the ORF category, with a function that is uncertain. V dropped 3 bases and J dropped 5 bases, with 19 bases sitting between them. The CDR3 is 16 amino acids. The CDR3 sequence is CASSHQSWNRDTEAFF. In DNA form, the CDR3 reads TGCGCCAGCAGTCATCAGAGTTGGAACAGGGATACTGAAGCTTTCTTT.

This clone turned up a few times. The chain has TRBV24-1 and TRBJ1-1; D gene ambiguous. V dropped 5 bases and J dropped 0 bases, with 6 bases sitting between them. Germline V CDR1 and CDR2: KGHDR, SFDVKD. The CDR3 covers 13 residues. CDR3 in amino acids: CATSGPVNTEAFF. The CDR3 coding sequence is TGTGCCACCAGTGGGCCCGTGAACACTGAAGCTTTCTTT.

The genes are TRBV24-1 and TRBJ2-5; TRBD1 matches 7 bases. V trimming: 3 bases; J trimming: 5 bases; junction bases outside the gene matches: 5. CDR3 size: 14 residues. Germline V CDR1 and CDR2: KGHDR, SFDVKD. CDR3 sequence: CATSDPTGVETQYF. The CDR3 DNA follows: TGTGCCACCAGTGATCCAACAGGGGTGGAGACCCAGTACTTC.

The rearrangement joins TRBV7-6 to TRBJ2-3; 13 positions agree with TRBD2. Trimming cost V 1 base and J 5 bases; bases outside gene matches: 6. The CDR3 loop spans 17 amino acids. In germline, CDR1 is SGHVS, CDR2 FNYEAQ. CDR3 region: CASSLGATSGGRDTQYF. The CDR3 DNA reads as TGTGCCAGCAGCTTAGGGGCGACTAGCGGGGGGAGAGATACGCAGTATTTT. Together with reference TRBV7-6 and TRBJ2-3, the CDR3 gives the full variable domain: GAGVSQSPRYKVTKRGQDVALRCDPISGHVSLYWYRQALGQGPEFLTYFNYEAQQDKSGLPNDRFSAERPEGSISTLTIQRTEQRDSAMYRCASSLGATSGGRDTQYFGPGTRLTVL.